This TCR beta chain was retrieved from a study of T cell responses to AZD1222 COVID-19 vaccine. Overall study results and limits: A mostly white British donor set with more females was recruited, and clonal diversity was possibly underestimated. Variant regions that are unmutated are reportedly the target of nearly half of spike-specific TCRs. Baseline seropositivity occurred in only 5 to 7 AZD1222 recipients.

In regard to this clone: The antigen remains unidentified.

Assay used: immunoSEQ multiplex PCR; TCRdb lists only in-frame clones, some missing. The sample shows under 50,000 clones, 75% to 90% of them seen only once. Pooling covered second doses at about 4 or about 12 weeks. The source was peripheral blood, collected 28 days after the second AZD1222 dose. This sequence originates from an adult who received the AZD1222 COVID-19 vaccine.

DNA of the CDR3: TGTGCCAGTTACCCCTCGGAGCAGGGGGCGGTTTTGGGCTACACCTTC. Translating it yields CASYPSEQGAVLGYTF. The chain is built from TRBV19 and TRBJ1-2; 8 nucleotides match TRBD1. This CDR3 contains 16 residues. The V segment lost 8 bases and the J segment 8 bases; nucleotides outside the gene matches: 19. CDR1 is LNHDA and CDR2 is SQIVND in the germline V gene (reference sequence).